These 28 T cell receptor beta chains were all obtained from the same sample, sequenced in a study of T cells after yellow fever vaccination. TCRdb processed the 5' RACE reads anew with MiXCR; each CDR3 protein has one entry. The top ten hold around 20% of the sample, which has just over 300,000 distinct CDR3 sequences, roughly 4% seen once. This material consisted of PBMCs, taken on the day of the yellow fever booster vaccination. The receptors were sampled from a man aged 18 to 35 who received the YFV17D yellow fever vaccine.

This clonotype was observed at least ten times. J is TRBJ2-3 and V is TRBV7-3, with D unresolved. The CDR3 consists of 15 residues. Germline V CDR1 and CDR2: SGHTA, FQGTGA. The V and J ends lost 5 bases and 2 bases respectively, with 14 bases between them. CDR3 residues: CASSRVGRATDTQYF. The CDR3 coding sequence is TGTGCCAGCAGCCGAGTCGGCAGAGCCACAGATACGCAGTATTTT. Full variable domain (missing parts from reference TRBV7-3 and TRBJ2-3): GAGVSQTPSNKVTEKGKYVELRCDPISGHTALYWYRQSLGQGPEFLIYFQGTGAADDSGLPNDRFFAVRPEGSVSTLKIQRTERGDSAVYLCASSRVGRATDTQYFGPGTRLTVL.

The sample holds many counts of this clonotype. V usage is TRBV5-1 and J usage is TRBJ2-1; 11 nucleotides align to TRBD1. CDR3 length equals 15 residues. V was clipped by 4 bases and J by 8 bases; unmatched bases: 8. Germline CDR1 reads SGHRS; CDR2 reads YFSETQ. The CDR3: CASSPGGQGAYEQFF. The CDR3, as DNA: TGCGCCAGCAGCCCCGGAGGACAGGGGGCCTATGAGCAGTTCTTC.

This chain connects TRBV12-3 or TRBV12-4 to TRBJ1-1; 7 nucleotides align to TRBD1. This CDR3 has 15 amino acids. V gave up 4 bases and J gave up 5 bases; unmatched junction bases: 10. Here the CDR3 reads CASSSYRGSRTEAFF. CDR3 in DNA: TGTGCCAGCAGTTCCTACAGGGGTAGTAGGACTGAAGCTTTCTTT.

This clonotype was seen a handful of times. J is TRBJ2-7 and V is TRBV7-2; D gene uncertain. This CDR3 spans 14 amino acids. Looked up from germline, CDR1 is SGHTA and CDR2 is FQGNSA. Trimming removed 5 bases at V and 2 bases at J, with 13 bases between. The CDR3 protein is CASSPTGGPYEQYV. The CDR3 DNA reads TGTGCCAGCAGCCCCACCGGCGGTCCCTACGAGCAGTACGTC.

J is TRBJ2-1 and V is TRBV24-1, with TRBD1 identical over 7 bases. Germline CDR1 KGHDR, CDR2 SFDVKD. V lost 3 bases and J lost 3; bases outside the gene matches: 1. CDR3 length: 14 residues. The CDR3 sequence: CATSDGTDYNEQFF. The DNA for the CDR3 is TGTGCCACCAGTGATGGGACAGACTACAATGAGCAGTTCTTC.

This clonotype was seen ten or more times. A read error may produce the germline difference seen at one junction end. The genes are TRBV20-1 and TRBJ1-2; D is possibly TRBD1 (6 bases). Germline V gene data show CDR1 as DFQATT and CDR2 as SNEGSKA (reference sequence). The CDR3 sequence is 9 residues long. The CDR3 reads CSAPGVVAF. CDR3 nucleotides: TGCAGTGCTCCAGGGGTAGTGGCCTTC.

The sample holds many counts of this clonotype. This chain joins TRBV3-1 and TRBJ1-2; 8 bases map to TRBD1. The CDR3 contains 19 residues. Germline V lookup: CDR1 LGHDT, CDR2 YNNKEL (reference sequence). V lost 3 bases to trimming and J lost 4 bases; unmatched junction nucleotides: 19. CDR3 protein: CASSHYWDRTTPGGYGYTF. The CDR3 DNA reads as TGTGCCAGCAGCCATTACTGGGACAGGACTACGCCCGGGGGCTATGGCTACACCTTC.

The rearrangement joins TRBV5-1 to TRBJ2-3; D is unresolved. Germline assignment: CDR1 SGHRS and CDR2 YFSETQ. This CDR3 contains 13 residues. V was shortened by 5 bases and J by 2 bases, with 9 bases between the two germline ends. The CDR3 protein is CASSSAPTDTQYF. As DNA, the CDR3 is TGCGCCAGCAGTTCTGCCCCCACAGATACGCAGTATTTT.

This clonotype was detected many times. The chain links TRBV7-9 to TRBJ1-1; D not certain. Trimming removed 1 base from V and 2 bases from J, with 8 bases in between. Germline V gives CDR1 SEHNR, CDR2 FQNEAQ (reference sequence). CDR3 size: 14 residues. CDR3 bases: TGTGCCAGCAGCTTAGGTCACATAAACACTGAAGCTTTCTTT. Its translation: CASSLGHINTEAFF.

The chain links TRBV29-1 to TRBJ2-7, with TRBD1 matching 7 bases. The trim removed 4 bases at V and 8 bases at J, leaving 14 bases unmatched. The germline CDR1 and CDR2 sequences are SQVTM and ANQGSEA. The CDR3 is 14 residues long. This CDR3 reads CSVALTGKEVQQYF. CDR3 DNA sequence: TGCAGCGTTGCCCTGACAGGGAAAGAGGTCCAGCAGTACTTC.

This clonotype was observed at least ten times. The chain couples TRBV29-1 to TRBJ2-7; D unresolved. Germline V gene sequence: CDR1 SQVTM, CDR2 ANQGSEA. V lost 3 bases and J 0 bases, leaving 21 bases between the germline ends. This CDR3 has 17 amino acids. CDR3 residues: CSVEGLKTKYLSYEQYV. The DNA of the CDR3 is TGCAGCGTTGAGGGTCTGAAGACAAAATACCTCTCCTACGAGCAGTACGTC.

This clonotype was recorded many times. The gene calls are TRBV20-1 and TRBJ2-3, with D maybe TRBD2 (6 bases). The V end was cut by 0 bases, the J end by 2 bases, with 12 bases between. This CDR3 spans 15 amino acids. The V gene's germline CDR1 is DFQATT and CDR2 SNEGSKA (reference sequence). CDR3 coding DNA: TGCAGTGCTAGAGATATCCGCGGGGTCACAGATACGCAGTATTTT. It encodes CSARDIRGVTDTQYF.

V and J are TRBV5-1 and TRBJ2-7, with 8 bases matching TRBD1. Looked up from germline, CDR1 is SGHRS and CDR2 is YFSETQ. This CDR3 region has 14 residues. After removal of 4 bases from V and 5 bases from J, the junction contained 8 bases not matched to a gene. The CDR3 here is CASSLQDRVNEQYF. For the CDR3, the DNA is TGCGCCAGCAGCCTACAGGACAGGGTTAACGAGCAGTACTTC.

This clonotype showed up many times. The genes are TRBV6-5 and TRBJ2-7, with 7 positions matching TRBD1. The V gene's germline CDR1 is MNHEY and CDR2 SVGAGI. This CDR3 contains 14 residues. Trimming cost V 6 bases and J 5 bases; bases outside gene matches: 10. CDR3 in amino acids: CASSPFGDRDEQYF. CDR3 in DNA: TGTGCCAGCAGCCCCTTCGGGGACAGAGACGAGCAGTACTTC.

This clonotype was seen more than once but under ten times. The gene calls are TRBV7-2 and TRBJ2-5; TRBD2 matches at 8 bases. The trim removed 5 bases at V and 3 bases at J, leaving 8 bases unmatched. In germline, CDR1 is SGHTA, CDR2 FQGNSA. This CDR3 has 15 residues. CDR3 in amino acids: CASSLHSGGEETQYF. The CDR3 DNA sequence: TGTGCCAGCAGCCTACATTCGGGGGGGGAAGAGACCCAGTACTTC.

This clonotype was observed at least ten times. The chain uses TRBV6-5 and TRBJ1-3; D is perhaps TRBD1 (5 bases). CDR1 and CDR2 from the germline V gene are MNHEY and SVGAGI. Trimming shortened V by 6 bases and J by 4 bases, and 10 bases separated the two germline ends. The CDR3 sequence is 13 residues long. CDR3 nucleotide sequence: TGTGCCAGCAGCCACAGGTTGGGAAACACCATATATTTT. It is translated as CASSHRLGNTIYF.

This clonotype was seen ten or more times. This chain connects TRBV11-2 to TRBJ2-1, with D possibly TRBD2 on 6 matching bases. CDR3 length equals 16 residues. CDR1 and CDR2 (germline): SGHAT, FQNNGV. Deletions cut 1 base from V and 4 bases from J, with 14 bases between. The CDR3 DNA sequence: TGTGCCAGCAGCTTAGTCCTGGGACTTCGATACAATGAGCAGTTCTTC. Translation gives CASSLVLGLRYNEQFF.

The rearrangement links TRBV6-5 to TRBJ1-5; D perhaps matches TRBD1 (5 bases). The CDR3 spans 12 residues. Looked up from germline, CDR1 is MNHEY and CDR2 is SVGAGI. V was clipped by 6 bases and J by 10 bases, with 13 bases between them. The CDR3 region has the DNA TGTGCCAGCAGGAGAGGGGACGACCCCCAGCATTTT. It yields the protein CASRRGDDPQHF.

This clonotype occurred many times. The rearrangement uses TRBV4-3 and TRBJ1-5; the D is unclear. V gave up 0 bases and J gave up 4 bases, with 4 bases separating them. CDR1 LGHNA and CDR2 YSLEER come from the germline V gene. The CDR3 covers 13 residues. This CDR3 is CASSQDPNQPQHF. CDR3 DNA: TGCGCCAGCAGCCAAGATCCTAATCAGCCCCAGCATTTT.

This chain uses TRBV3-1 with TRBJ2-6; D gene unclear. The CDR3 has 13 residues. V was shortened by 8 bases and J by 0 bases, with 5 bases between the two germline ends. Germline CDR1 and CDR2: LGHDT and YNNKEL (reference sequence). The chain's CDR3 is CASANSGANVLTF. CDR3 nucleotide sequence: TGTGCCAGCGCGAACTCTGGGGCCAACGTCCTGACTTTC.

The chain is built from TRBV27 and TRBJ2-3; TRBD1 or TRBD2 may be the D gene (5 bases each). This CDR3 spans 15 amino acids. Germline V lookup: CDR1 MNHEY, CDR2 SMNVEV (reference sequence). The germline V and J ends were trimmed by 3 bases and 3 bases, with 13 bases remaining between them. For the CDR3, the DNA is TGTGCCAGCAGTTTGGGGCCGGACTCAACAGATACGCAGTATTTT. Protein sequence: CASSLGPDSTDTQYF.

In this sample, this clonotype turned up many times. The genes are TRBV18 and TRBJ2-1; D is possibly TRBD2 (6 bases). The germline V gene has CDR1 KGHSH and CDR2 LQKENI. This CDR3 has 17 residues. Trimming pared 0 bases from V and 6 bases from J, leaving 18 bases between. CDR3 coding DNA: TGTGCCAGCTCACCACCCTTTTACGGGGGTAGGTCCAATGAGCAGTTCTTC. The encoded protein is CASSPPFYGGRSNEQFF.

The gene calls are TRBV7-9 and TRBJ1-1; D remains ambiguous. Germline V lookup: CDR1 SEHNR, CDR2 FQNEAQ (reference sequence). The CDR3 length is 15 residues. V was clipped by 0 bases and J by 4 bases, with 12 bases between them. CDR3 protein: CASSLAGAIGTEAFF. The CDR3 coding sequence is TGTGCCAGCAGCTTAGCGGGCGCAATAGGCACTGAAGCTTTCTTT.

This clonotype was counted at least ten times. The V gene is TRBV6-2 or TRBV6-3, the J gene TRBJ2-7; no clear D gene. Trimming took off 1 base at V and 4 bases at J, with 23 bases between the two ends. The CDR3 runs to 18 residues. CDR1 MNHEY and CDR2 SVGEGT come from the germline V gene. CDR3: CASSYCTSEVRRRYEQYV. In DNA form, the CDR3 reads TGTGCCAGCAGTTACTGTACATCGGAAGTCCGAAGGAGATACGAGCAGTACGTC.

At least ten counts were recorded for this clonotype. The V gene is TRBV7-2, the J gene TRBJ2-5, with 7 positions matching TRBD2. The junction had 6 bases not matched to a gene; V was cut back by 1 base and J by 1 base. Germline-derived CDR1 and CDR2 are SGHTA and FQGNSA. This CDR3 contains 16 residues. CDR3 sequence reads: CASSLGTASGQETQYF. The CDR3 region has the DNA TGTGCCAGCAGCTTAGGAACGGCTAGCGGCCAAGAGACCCAGTACTTC.

This clonotype was seen ten or more times. The V gene is TRBV7-2, the J gene TRBJ1-1, with D unresolved. From germline, CDR1 is SGHTA and CDR2 FQGNSA. Trimming removed 5 bases at V and 5 bases at J, with 6 bases between. The CDR3 sequence is 11 residues long. CDR3 DNA: TGTGCCAGCAGCCGCCAAACTGAAGCTTTCTTT. This sequence encodes CASSRQTEAFF.

The V call is TRBV4-1, the J call TRBJ2-1, with 13 positions matching TRBD2. The V segment lost 4 bases and the J segment 14 bases; nucleotides outside the gene matches: 11. The CDR3 has 15 amino acids. Germline-derived CDR1 and CDR2 are MGHRA and YSYEKL. CDR3 protein: CASSPLRTSGSSKFF. The CDR3 coding sequence is TGCGCCAGCAGCCCACTTCGGACTAGCGGGAGCTCTAAGTTCTTC.

The chain carries TRBV6-6 and TRBJ1-4; no reliable D call. The CDR3 is 14 amino acids. With 6 bases removed from V and 0 bases from J, the gap between germline ends came to 8 bases. The V gene's germline CDR1 is MNHNY and CDR2 SVGAGI (reference sequence). The CDR3 sequence: CASRQFATNEKLFF. DNA of the CDR3: TGTGCCAGCAGACAGTTCGCAACTAATGAAAAACTGTTTTTT.